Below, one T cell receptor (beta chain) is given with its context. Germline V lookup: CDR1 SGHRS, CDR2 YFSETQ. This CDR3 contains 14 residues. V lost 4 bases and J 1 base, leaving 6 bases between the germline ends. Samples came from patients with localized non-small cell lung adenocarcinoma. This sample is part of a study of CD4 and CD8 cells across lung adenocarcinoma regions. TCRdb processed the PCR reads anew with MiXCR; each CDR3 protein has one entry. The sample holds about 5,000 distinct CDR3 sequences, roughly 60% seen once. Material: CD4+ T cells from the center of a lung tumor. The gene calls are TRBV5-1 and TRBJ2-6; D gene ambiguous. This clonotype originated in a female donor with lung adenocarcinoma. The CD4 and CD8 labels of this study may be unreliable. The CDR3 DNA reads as TGCGCCAGCAGCCAGCAGTCTGGGGCCAACGTCCTGACTTTC. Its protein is CASSQQSGANVLTF.